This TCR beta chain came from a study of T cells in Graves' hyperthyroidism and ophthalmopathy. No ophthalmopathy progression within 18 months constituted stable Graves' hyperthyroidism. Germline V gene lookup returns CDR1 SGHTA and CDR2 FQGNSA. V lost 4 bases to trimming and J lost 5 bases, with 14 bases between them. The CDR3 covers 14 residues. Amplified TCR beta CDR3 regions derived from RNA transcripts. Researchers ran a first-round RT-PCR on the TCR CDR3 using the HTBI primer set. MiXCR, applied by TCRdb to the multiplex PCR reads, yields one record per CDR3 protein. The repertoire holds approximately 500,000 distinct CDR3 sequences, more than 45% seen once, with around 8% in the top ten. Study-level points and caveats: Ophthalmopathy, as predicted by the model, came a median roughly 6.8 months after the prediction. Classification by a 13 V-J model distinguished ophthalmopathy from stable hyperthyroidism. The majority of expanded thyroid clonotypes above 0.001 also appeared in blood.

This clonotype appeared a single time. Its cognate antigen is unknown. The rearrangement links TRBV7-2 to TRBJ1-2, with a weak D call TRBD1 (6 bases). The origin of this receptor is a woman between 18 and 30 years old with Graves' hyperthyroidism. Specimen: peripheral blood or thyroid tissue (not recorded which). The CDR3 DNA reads TGTGCCAGCAGCTCACAGGGCAGCGTATATGGCTACACCTTC. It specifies CASSSQGSVYGYTF.